The 14 T cell receptor beta chains below all came from one sample that was sequenced in a study of CD8 T cells in Susac syndrome. An amount of RNA that ranged from roughly 0.5 to 1 ug was reverse transcribed with random hexamers. TCRdb re-analysed the immunoSEQ multiplex PCR reads in MiXCR, keeping a single row per CDR3 protein. The sample lists about 83,000 distinct CDR3 sequences, around 96% occurring once. The specimen was CD8+ T cells from PBMCs. These receptors all stem from a human donor with Susac syndrome.

This clonotype occurred a few times. The rearrangement uses TRBV7-9 and TRBJ2-7; D tentatively reads TRBD1 or TRBD2 (5 bases each). V was clipped by 5 bases and J by 2 bases, with 7 bases between them. Per the germline V gene, CDR1 is SEHNR and CDR2 is FQNEAQ (reference sequence). The CDR3 has 12 residues. The CDR3 loop reads CASSGTTYEQYF. CDR3 in DNA: TGTGCCAGCAGCGGGACCACCTACGAGCAGTACTTC.

This chain connects TRBV19 to TRBJ1-2, with D perhaps TRBD1 (5 bases). V lost 6 bases and J lost 0, with 8 bases in between. The CDR3 has 13 residues. Germline V gives CDR1 LNHDA, CDR2 SQIVND (reference sequence). The CDR3 DNA is TGTGCCAGTAGGGACACGACTAACTATGGCTACACCTTC. Translated, it gives CASRDTTNYGYTF.

The chain carries TRBV20-1 and TRBJ1-5; perhaps TRBD1 as D (5 bases). Germline CDR1 and CDR2: DFQATT and SNEGSKA (reference sequence). The length of the CDR3 is 13 residues. V was cut by 3 bases and J by 10 bases, with 16 bases left in between. The CDR3 coding sequence is TGCAGTGCTAGGACGGGGGAGTGGGTTCCCCAGCATTTT. Amino acids: CSARTGEWVPQHF.

J is TRBJ2-1 and V is TRBV3-1; D gene ambiguous. This CDR3 is 14 amino acids long. Germline CDR1 reads LGHDT; CDR2 reads YNNKEL (reference sequence). Trimming pared 0 bases from V and 8 bases from J, leaving 11 bases between. In nucleotides, the CDR3 is TGTGCCAGCAGCCAAGAAACCCTGCGCGATGAGCAGTTCTTC. Encoded protein: CASSQETLRDEQFF.

The gene calls are TRBV13 and TRBJ2-4; possible D gene TRBD1, 7 bases. CDR1 and CDR2 (germline): PRHDT, FYEKMQ (reference sequence). Trimming cost V 5 bases and J 6 bases, with 17 bases left between them. CDR3 length: 15 residues. CDR3 bases: TGTGCCAGCAGCCTCGGGACAGCGGGCCCAAACATTCAGTACTTC. This codes for CASSLGTAGPNIQYF.

The chain links TRBV9 to TRBJ2-1, with D tentatively TRBD2 (6 bases). The CDR3 has 15 amino acids. Between the trimmed V and J ends, which lost 0 bases and 2 bases, there was a span of 9 bases. Germline CDR1 reads SGDLS; CDR2 reads YYNGEE. CDR3 in amino acids: CASSVEERAYNEQFF. The CDR3 region has the DNA TGTGCCAGCAGCGTAGAGGAGCGGGCCTACAATGAGCAGTTCTTC. Filled out from reference TRBV9 and TRBJ2-1, the complete variable domain reads DSGVTQTPKHLITATGQRVTLRCSPRSGDLSVYWYQQSLDQGLQFLIQYYNGEERAKGNILERFSAQQFPDLHSELNLSSLELGDSALYFCASSVEERAYNEQFFGPGTRLTVL.

This chain connects TRBV3-1 to TRBJ2-3, with 8 bases matching TRBD1. The trim removed 0 bases at V and 2 bases at J, leaving 1 base unmatched. CDR3 length equals 15 residues. Germline assignment: CDR1 LGHDT and CDR2 YNNKEL (reference sequence). CDR3 DNA: TGTGCCAGCAGCCAAGAGGACAGGGCCACAGATACGCAGTATTTT. Residues: CASSQEDRATDTQYF.

V gene TRBV7-9 combines with J gene TRBJ1-1; the match to TRBD1 covers 8 bases. Germline values: CDR1 SEHNR, CDR2 FQNEAQ (reference sequence). This CDR3 contains 15 residues. The junction had 3 bases not matched to a gene; V was cut back by 1 base and J by 2 bases. The CDR3: CASSLGGQGNTEAFF. The CDR3 region has the DNA TGTGCCAGCAGCTTAGGAGGACAGGGAAACACTGAAGCTTTCTTT.

This clonotype showed up just once. The CDR3: CASTWGHEQFF. CDR3 DNA: TGTGCCAGCACCTGGGGCCATGAGCAGTTCTTC. The chain employs TRBV12-3 or TRBV12-4 and TRBJ2-1; a possible D gene is TRBD1 (5 bases). CDR3 length equals 11 residues. Trimming left V 7 bases short and J 8 bases short, with 9 bases between.

This chain joins TRBV19 and TRBJ2-1, with D unclear. CDR3 length: 13 amino acids. V dropped 3 bases and J dropped 6 bases, with 9 bases sitting between them. CDR1 and CDR2 (germline): LNHDA, SQIVND (reference sequence). The CDR3, as DNA: TGTGCCAGTAGTATGGATCTATCCAATGAGCAGTTCTTC. It is translated as CASSMDLSNEQFF.

The chain couples TRBV15 to TRBJ2-5; possibly TRBD1 for D (6 bases). CDR3 length equals 15 residues. V was pared by 0 bases and J by 2 bases, with 10 bases between. Germline V gene data show CDR1 as LNHNV and CDR2 as YYDKDF (reference sequence). The CDR3 DNA follows: TGTGCCACCAGCAGAGAAAGGACAGAGCAAGAGACCCAGTACTTC. Its protein product is CATSRERTEQETQYF.

The chain combines TRBV9 with TRBJ2-1; D is undetermined. V was cut by 7 bases and J by 1 base, with 15 bases left in between. Germline V lookup: CDR1 SGDLS, CDR2 YYNGEE. The CDR3 has 15 residues. The CDR3, as DNA: TGTGCCAGCCAGCGAACAGACGGTTCCTACAATGAGCAGTTCTTC. The encoded protein is CASQRTDGSYNEQFF. The full variable domain, completed using reference TRBV9 and TRBJ2-1, is DSGVTQTPKHLITATGQRVTLRCSPRSGDLSVYWYQQSLDQGLQFLIQYYNGEERAKGNILERFSAQQFPDLHSELNLSSLELGDSALYFCASQRTDGSYNEQFFGPGTRLTVL.

This rearrangement joins TRBV9 to TRBJ1-2; D might be TRBD1 (6 bases). Trimming removed 3 bases at V and 8 bases at J, with 17 bases between. The germline V gene encodes CDR1 SGDLS and CDR2 YYNGEE. The CDR3 has 14 amino acids. CDR3 nucleotide sequence: TGTGCCAGCAGCGCGCCCCCAGACAGGACGGGCTACACCTTC. This sequence encodes CASSAPPDRTGYTF.

The chain employs TRBV11-2 and TRBJ2-7; 16 bases line up with TRBD2. This CDR3 spans 20 amino acids. The V and J ends lost 1 base and 4 bases, in that order; junction bases with no gene match: 13. Germline assignment: CDR1 SGHAT and CDR2 FQNNGV. CDR3 in amino acids: CASSLVGAQGLAGGDYEQYF. In DNA, the CDR3 is TGTGCCAGCAGCTTAGTAGGGGCCCAGGGACTAGCGGGAGGGGATTACGAGCAGTACTTC.